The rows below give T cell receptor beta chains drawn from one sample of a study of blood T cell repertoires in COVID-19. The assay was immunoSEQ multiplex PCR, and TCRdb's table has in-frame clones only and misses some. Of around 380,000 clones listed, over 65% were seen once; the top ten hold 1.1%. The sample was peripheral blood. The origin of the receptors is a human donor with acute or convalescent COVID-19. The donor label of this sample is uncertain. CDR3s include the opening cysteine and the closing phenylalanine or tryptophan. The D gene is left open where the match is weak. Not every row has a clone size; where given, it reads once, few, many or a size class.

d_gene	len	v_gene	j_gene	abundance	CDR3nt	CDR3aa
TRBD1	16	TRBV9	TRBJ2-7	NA	TGTGCCAGCAGCGTAGCTGGGACAGGGTTGGTCTACGAGCAGTACTTC	CASSVAGTGLVYEQYF
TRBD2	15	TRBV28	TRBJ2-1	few	TGTGCCAGCAGTTCAGGAGCGGGGGGATACAATGAGCAGTTCTTC	CASSSGAGGYNEQFF
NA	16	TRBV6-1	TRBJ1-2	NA	TGTGCCAGCAGTGAAGTTACGGGGGTATTGGGCTATGGCTACACCTTC	CASSEVTGVLGYGYTF
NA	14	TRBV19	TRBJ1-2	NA	TGTGCCAGTAGTATCGTTGGAGAGACCTATGGCTACACCTTC	CASSIVGETYGYTF
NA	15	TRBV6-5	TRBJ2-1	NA	TGTGCCAGCAGTTTCCTCGCGGGATCCTACAATGAGCAGTTCTTC	CASSFLAGSYNEQFF
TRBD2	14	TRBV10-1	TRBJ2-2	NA	TGCGCCAGCAGTGGGGGACTAGAGATCGGGGAGCTGTTTTTT	CASSGGLEIGELFF
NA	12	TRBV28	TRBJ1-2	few	TGTGCCAGCACCCTCGGACAGCGCGGATACACCTTC	CASTLGQRGYTF
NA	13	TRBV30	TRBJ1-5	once	TGTGCCTGGGCATCAGGTAGCAATCAGCCCCAGCATTTT	CAWASGSNQPQHF
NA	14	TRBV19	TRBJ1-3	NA	TGTGCCAGTAGTTTTGGGGCAGGTGGAAACACCATATATTTT	CASSFGAGGNTIYF
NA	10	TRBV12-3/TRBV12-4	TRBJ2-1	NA	TGTGCCAGCAGCGACAATGAGCAGTTCTTC	CASSDNEQFF
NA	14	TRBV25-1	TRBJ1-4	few	TGTGCCAGCAGTCAACCGTTTGGGGGGGAAAAACTGTTTTTT	CASSQPFGGEKLFF
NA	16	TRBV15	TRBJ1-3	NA	TGTGCCACCAGCAGAACGAGGACAGCCTCTGGAAACACCATATATTTT	CATSRTRTASGNTIYF
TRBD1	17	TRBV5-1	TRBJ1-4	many	TGCGCCAGCAGCTTCGGTGGGACAGGGGGCGCGAATGAAAAACTGTTTTTT	CASSFGGTGGANEKLFF
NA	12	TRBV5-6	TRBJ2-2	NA	TGTGCCAGCAGCGGAGTTGCGGGGGAGCTGTTTTTT	CASSGVAGELFF
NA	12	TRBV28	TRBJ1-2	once	TGTGCCAGCAGTACAGGGTTCCATGGCTACACCTTC	CASSTGFHGYTF
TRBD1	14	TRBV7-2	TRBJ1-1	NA	TGTGCCAGCAACCTGGGGGACAGGAGGACTGAAGCTTTCTTT	CASNLGDRRTEAFF
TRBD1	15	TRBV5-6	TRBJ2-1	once	TGTGCCAGCAGCTTGGCGGACAGGTACAACAATGAGCAGTTCTTC	CASSLADRYNNEQFF
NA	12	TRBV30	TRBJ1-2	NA	TGTGCCTGGAGTGTACATGGTTATGGCTACACCTTC	CAWSVHGYGYTF
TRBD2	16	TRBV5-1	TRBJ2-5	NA	TGCGCCAGCAGCTTTTTGCCCAGCGGGGGTCAAGAGACCCAGTACTTC	CASSFLPSGGQETQYF
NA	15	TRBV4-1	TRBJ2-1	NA	TGCGCCAGCAGCCAAGAGGGCAGGGGAGGGAATGAGCAGTTCTTC	CASSQEGRGGNEQFF
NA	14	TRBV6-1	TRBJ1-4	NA	TGTGCCAGCAGTGAAGCGTGGCATAGGGAGAAACTGTTTTTT	CASSEAWHREKLFF
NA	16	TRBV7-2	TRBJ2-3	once	TGTGCCAGCAGCTTATTTGTTCGGGGGGCGACAGATACGCAGTATTTT	CASSLFVRGATDTQYF
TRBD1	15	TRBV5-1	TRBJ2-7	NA	TGCGCCAGTAGAGAGGCCTTACAGGGGGCAAGCGAGCAGTACTTC	CASREALQGASEQYF